Presented here are 13 T cell receptor beta chains from one specimen sequenced in a study of response to subunit inactivated influenza vaccine. Each CDR3 protein is one row after TCRdb ran MiXCR on the RT-PCR reads. The sample has roughly 790,000 distinct CDR3 sequences; around 20% are singletons. The sample was PBMCs from blood, taken more than 4 days after vaccination. The receptors come from a man aged 45-60 years who received an inactivated influenza vaccine.

Many counts were recorded for this clonotype. The chain has TRBV12-3 or TRBV12-4 and TRBJ2-2; D uncertain. The ends were cut back, 6 bases at V and 1 base at J, with 18 bases in the middle. The CDR3 consists of 17 residues. The CDR3 is CASSPKVGGWNTGELFF. In DNA form, the CDR3 reads TGTGCCAGCAGCCCTAAGGTGGGCGGATGGAACACCGGGGAGCTGTTTTTT.

This clonotype came up many times. V and J are TRBV5-6 and TRBJ2-3, with D maybe TRBD2 (6 bases). The germline V and J ends were trimmed by 4 bases and 2 bases, with 14 bases remaining between them. CDR1 is SGHDT, CDR2 YYEEEE, per germline. The length of the CDR3 is 15 residues. CDR3 amino acids: CASSGVWRDTDTQYF. Written as DNA, the CDR3 is TGTGCCAGCAGCGGAGTTTGGCGGGACACAGATACGCAGTATTTT.

This clonotype was observed a handful of times. V and J are TRBV7-6 and TRBJ2-3; D is perhaps TRBD1 (5 bases). The CDR3 is 15 residues long. Trimming left V 4 bases short and J 2 bases short, with 13 bases between. Germline values: CDR1 SGHVS, CDR2 FNYEAQ. CDR3 sequence reads: CASSWGPRPTDTQYF. The DNA for the CDR3 is TGTGCCAGCAGCTGGGGCCCCAGGCCCACAGATACGCAGTATTTT.

The rearrangement joins TRBV7-2 to TRBJ2-7; 7 bases are shared with TRBD1. V gave up 0 bases and J gave up 2 bases; unmatched junction bases: 4. Germline values: CDR1 SGHTA, CDR2 FQGNSA. This CDR3 has 15 amino acids. The CDR3 region is CASSLAGTETYEQYF. The DNA for the CDR3 is TGTGCCAGCAGCTTAGCAGGGACAGAGACCTACGAGCAGTACTTC.

The chain carries TRBV11-2 and TRBJ1-6; D gene ambiguous. Germline lookup yields CDR1 SGHAT and CDR2 FQNNGV. The V and J ends lost 1 base and 14 bases respectively, with 9 bases between them. The CDR3 length is 12 residues. This chain's CDR3 is CASSLGSLSLHF. The CDR3 DNA sequence: TGTGCCAGCAGCTTAGGCTCCCTCTCCCTCCACTTT.

This clonotype was counted between two and nine times. The genes are TRBV10-2 and TRBJ2-2; the D is unclear. The CDR3 sequence is 11 residues long. The germline V gene has CDR1 WSHSY and CDR2 SAAADI. V lost 3 bases to trimming and J lost 7 bases, with 3 bases between them. CDR3 coding DNA: TGCGCCAGCAGTGATAACGGGGAGCTGTTTTTT. Its protein is CASSDNGELFF.

This clonotype occurred a few times. The chain employs TRBV6-5 and TRBJ2-1; D unclear. Germline assignment: CDR1 MNHEY and CDR2 SVGAGI. Deletions cut 7 bases from V and 4 bases from J, with 5 bases between. This CDR3 region has 11 residues. The CDR3 protein is CASTKYNEQFF. The CDR3 DNA sequence: TGTGCCAGCACCAAGTACAATGAGCAGTTCTTC.

In its sample, this clonotype was seen many times. The chain uses TRBV12-3 or TRBV12-4 and TRBJ2-5, with 8 bases fitting TRBD1. V lost 6 bases, J lost 4 bases, and 10 bases stayed unmatched. CDR3 length: 15 amino acids. In DNA form, the CDR3 reads TGTGCCAGCAGCCCTAGCCAGGGGGCGCGAGAGACCCAGTACTTC. This codes for CASSPSQGARETQYF.

In this sample, this clonotype turned up a few times. The V gene is TRBV7-2, the J gene TRBJ2-3, with D possibly TRBD1 on 6 matching bases. CDR1 and CDR2 (germline): SGHTA, FQGNSA. Trimming pared 3 bases from V and 14 bases from J, leaving 15 bases between. The CDR3 is made up of 12 amino acids. The CDR3 reads CASSFSGTSMYF. CDR3 in DNA: TGTGCCAGCAGCTTCTCAGGGACATCTATGTATTTT.

The chain combines TRBV12-3 or TRBV12-4 with TRBJ2-2; no clear D. V lost 5 bases and J 7 bases, leaving 11 bases between the germline ends. The CDR3 contains 13 residues. The CDR3, as DNA: TGTGCCAGCAGTAAAAGGGATATCGGGGAGCTGTTTTTT. It codes for CASSKRDIGELFF.

Only a few counts were recorded for this clonotype. This chain connects TRBV6-5 to TRBJ2-2; D is unclear. The germline gives CDR1 MNHEY, CDR2 SVGAGI. V lost 6 bases and J lost 6, with 8 bases in between. CDR3 length equals 12 residues. CDR3 DNA: TGTGCCAGCAGAACAGTGGCCGGGGAGCTGTTTTTT. This gives the protein CASRTVAGELFF.

J is TRBJ2-5 and V is TRBV20-1; D gene uncertain. The CDR3 has 14 residues. Trimming removed 0 bases at V and 5 bases at J, with 13 bases between. In germline, CDR1 is DFQATT, CDR2 SNEGSKA (reference sequence). The CDR3 region is CSARDSGAGETQYF. The CDR3 DNA follows: TGCAGTGCTAGAGATTCAGGAGCCGGTGAGACCCAGTACTTC.

This chain joins TRBV24-1 and TRBJ2-1; D is undetermined. V was trimmed by 5 bases and J by 12 bases, leaving 13 bases between them. Germline values: CDR1 KGHDR, CDR2 SFDVKD. There are 12 residues in the CDR3. CDR3 amino acids: CATSVGSWGQFF. In DNA, the CDR3 is TGTGCCACCAGTGTAGGCTCTTGGGGGCAGTTCTTC.